The rows below give T cell receptor beta chains drawn from one sample of a study of blood T cell repertoires in COVID-19. TCRdb keeps only in-frame clones here, not all; method: immunoSEQ multiplex PCR. Here the sample spans roughly 150,000 clones, more than 85% being singletons. Sequencing was carried out using peripheral blood. These receptor sequences come from a woman aged 65 to 85 with acute or convalescent COVID-19. Each CDR3 is given without its conserved first and last residue. The order of the fields is V gene, J gene, clone size, CDR3 protein. Clone size is stated in some rows and not others, as once, few, many or a class when expanded.

TRBV9	TRBJ2-3	-	ASSARGGAGLSTDTQY
TRBV15	TRBJ1-5	once	ATSRGPREGQPQH
TRBV6-5	TRBJ2-2	-	ASGTGYTGELF
TRBV19	TRBJ1-5	-	ASTPLHRGAQGNQPQH
TRBV15	TRBJ2-3	once	ATSRAGSTDTQY
TRBV19	TRBJ1-2	-	ASSTQYRTYGYT
TRBV5-4	TRBJ2-3	-	ASSLAGTDTQY
TRBV19	TRBJ2-2	-	ASSIDGRRTGELF
TRBV2	TRBJ2-5	-	ASRSSGIETQY
TRBV7-2	TRBJ2-3	-	ASSPRGSGGVKADTQY
TRBV5-3	TRBJ1-1	-	ARIAGQGCKAF
TRBV24-1	TRBJ2-1	-	ATSDGVGGHYNEQF
TRBV7-2	TRBJ2-3	once	ASSPGLASTDTQY
TRBV5-1	TRBJ2-5	-	ASSLGAASGVQETQY
TRBV7-7	TRBJ2-3	-	ASSISTSGKDTQY
TRBV27	TRBJ2-7	-	ASSLSSGTGMEVYEQY
TRBV19	TRBJ2-1	-	ASLGLAGGEYNEQF
TRBV18	TRBJ1-1	-	ASSPTENTEAF
TRBV7-6	TRBJ1-5	-	ASSLAAYQPQH